A selection of T cell receptor beta chains follows, all from one sample in a study of shared clonotypes between healthy human individuals. Repertoires were generated with immunoSEQ multiplex PCR, while TCRdb's copy carries only in-frame clones and drops some. The table shows over 2 million clones, with around 96% occurring only once. Source material: naive CD8+ T cells sorted from blood. These receptors were obtained from a man aged 18 to 29 in good health. Both conserved end residues are part of each CDR3. A D gene is named only where the DNA matches it firmly. The size of a clone is reported for some rows only, either as once, few or many, or as a class for expanded clones.

cdr3_length clone_size j_call v_call d_call cdr3_nt cdr3_aa
13 once TRBJ1-1 TRBV10-3 - TGTGCCATCAGTGGTCGGGGGAACACTGAAGCTTTCTTT CAISGRGNTEAFF
13 - TRBJ1-1 TRBV27 - TGTGCCAGCAGTATAGGAAGGGGCACTGAAGCTTTCTTT CASSIGRGTEAFF
20 - TRBJ2-2 TRBV30 TRBD1 TGTGCCTGGAGTGCCGCGGGACAGGGGCTAAGGCGAATATACACCGGGGAGCTGTTTTTT CAWSAAGQGLRRIYTGELFF
17 - TRBJ2-7 TRBV7-9 TRBD2 TGTGCCAGCAGCTCGGGACTAGCGGGAGCATATACCCACGAGCAGTACTTC CASSSGLAGAYTHEQYF
16 - TRBJ2-5 TRBV6-5 TRBD2 TGTGCCAGCAGTTACTCGACGGGAGGGCCTAAAGAGACCCAGTACTTC CASSYSTGGPKETQYF
14 - TRBJ1-4 TRBV30 - TGTGCCTGGAGTGTCGAGGGGAAGGATGAAAAACTGTTTTTT CAWSVEGKDEKLFF
12 - TRBJ2-3 TRBV5-4 - TGTGCCAGCAGCTTGATGACAGATACGCAGTATTTT CASSLMTDTQYF
15 - TRBJ2-1 TRBV10-1 - TGCGCCAGCAGTGAGTCCCGGGGAGAATACAATGAGCAGTTCTTC CASSESRGEYNEQFF
15 - TRBJ2-3 TRBV15 - TGTGCCACCAGCTTTTCCATGGGCCTCACAGATACGCAGTATTTT CATSFSMGLTDTQYF
15 - TRBJ1-2 TRBV9 TRBD1 TGTGCCAGCAGCGTAGCTGGGGCAGGGGGCTATGGCTACACCTTC CASSVAGAGGYGYTF
16 - TRBJ2-3 TRBV9 - TGTGCCAGCAGCGTAGCTACCTCGGGAGACGCAGATACGCAGTATTTT CASSVATSGDADTQYF
12 - TRBJ2-2 TRBV7-9 - TGTGCCAGCACCGCGGGCACCGGGGAGCTGTTTTTT CASTAGTGELFF
16 - TRBJ2-7 TRBV2 TRBD1 TGTGCCAGCAGTGACAGCCCCGAGACAGGGAACTACGAGCAGTACTTC CASSDSPETGNYEQYF
16 once TRBJ2-5 TRBV7-6 TRBD2 TGTGCCAGCAGCTCCTTCCCTAGCGGGAGATTGGAGACCCAGTACTTC CASSSFPSGRLETQYF
14 - TRBJ2-7 TRBV5-5 - TGTGCCAGCAGCTTGGGTTCAGGGAGATACGAGCAGTACTTC CASSLGSGRYEQYF
13 - TRBJ2-2 TRBV9 - TGTGCCAGCAAGAAGGGTAACACCGGGGAGCTGTTTTTT CASKKGNTGELFF
12 - TRBJ2-1 TRBV7-9 - TGTGCCAGCAGCTTCCTCGGGAATGAGCAGTTCTTC CASSFLGNEQFF
13 - TRBJ2-7 TRBV2 TRBD2 TGTGCCGAGGGTCGTGTCGGGGGGAACGAGCAGTACTTC CAEGRVGGNEQYF
12 - TRBJ1-2 TRBV30 - TGTGCCTGGAGTGGGCCAAACTATGGCTACACCTTC CAWSGPNYGYTF
16 - TRBJ1-1 TRBV4-1 - TGCGCCAGCAGCCAAAATTGGGGATCCGCGAACACTGAAGCTTTCTTT CASSQNWGSANTEAFF
12 - TRBJ2-7 TRBV29-1 TRBD2 TGCAGCGTTGTAGCGGGAGGAGGCGAGCAGTACTTC CSVVAGGGEQYF
14 - TRBJ2-3 TRBV9 - TGTGCCAGCAGCGTAGGAGGTAGCACAGATACGCAGTATTTT CASSVGGSTDTQYF
18 - TRBJ2-2 TRBV10-2 TRBD2 TGCGCCAGCAGTGAGTCGAGAGCGGGGGGGCGTCGTTCCGGGGAGCTGTTTTTT CASSESRAGGRRSGELFF
16 - TRBJ2-2 TRBV30 - TGTGCCCGGAGCGCTATTACACGAGTATACACCGGGGAGCTGTTTTTT CARSAITRVYTGELFF
14 - TRBJ2-3 TRBV27 - TGTGCCAGCAGTTTCGGACTTACCACAGATACGCAGTATTTT CASSFGLTTDTQYF
14 - TRBJ2-7 TRBV5-1 - TGCGCCAGCAGCTTGGTTGGGGGCGAGTACGAGCAGTACTTC CASSLVGGEYEQYF
12 once TRBJ1-3 TRBV30 TRBD1 TGTGCCTGGGCCGGACAGGAGAACACCATATATTTT CAWAGQENTIYF
14 - TRBJ2-3 TRBV6-1 - TGTGCCACCGATTGGGGGCTTAGTACAGATACGCAGTATTTT CATDWGLSTDTQYF
16 - TRBJ2-3 TRBV10-2 - TGCGCCAGCTCCCTAATCAGGGAGGTCGGGGCAGATACGCAGTATTTT CASSLIREVGADTQYF
12 - TRBJ2-3 TRBV4-1 - TGCGCCAGCAGCCACACGAGCGATACGCAGTATTTT CASSHTSDTQYF
13 - TRBJ2-7 TRBV19 - TGTGCCAGTAGTATGGGACAAGACTACGAGCAGTACTTC CASSMGQDYEQYF
14 - TRBJ2-5 TRBV5-4 - TGTGCCAGCAGTCTTGGGCGGCAGGTAGAGACCCAGTACTTC CASSLGRQVETQYF
15 - TRBJ2-4 TRBV4-1 TRBD2 TGCGCCAGCAGCCAATTAGCGGGGCCGGGGGACATTCAGTACTTC CASSQLAGPGDIQYF
18 - TRBJ1-5 TRBV19 - TGTGCCAGTAGTATCACCCCCGAAGACAGAGTTAGCAATCAGCCCCAGCATTTT CASSITPEDRVSNQPQHF
17 - TRBJ2-7 TRBV10-1 TRBD2 TGCGCCAGCAGTGAGTCGAGGACTAGCGGGAGTACCTACGAGCAGTACTTC CASSESRTSGSTYEQYF
17 - TRBJ2-3 TRBV7-9 TRBD2 TGTGCCAGCAGCTCCGGACTAGCGGGGACTAACACAGATACGCAGTATTTT CASSSGLAGTNTDTQYF
15 - TRBJ2-7 TRBV27 TRBD2 TGTGCCAGCAGTCCAGGGACTAGCGGGGGGGACGAGCAGTACTTC CASSPGTSGGDEQYF
14 - TRBJ1-2 TRBV6-5 TRBD1 TGTGCCAGCAGCACCACAGGGGGCTCCTATGGCTACACCTTC CASSTTGGSYGYTF
17 - TRBJ2-3 TRBV7-9 TRBD2 TGTGCCAGCAGTTCACTCACTAGCGGGGGGGTCGTAGATACGCAGTATTTT CASSSLTSGGVVDTQYF
14 - TRBJ2-7 TRBV30 TRBD2 TGTGCCTGGAGGGGACTAGCGGGAGGGAACGAGCAGTACTTC CAWRGLAGGNEQYF
15 - TRBJ1-4 TRBV10-2 TRBD1 TGCGCCAGCAGTGAAAACAGGGGGCCTAATGAAAAACTGTTTTTT CASSENRGPNEKLFF
14 - TRBJ1-5 TRBV15 TRBD1 TGTGCCACCGGTAGGGTTACAGGGGATCAGCCCCAGCATTTT CATGRVTGDQPQHF
14 - TRBJ2-7 TRBV28 - TGTGCCAGCAGTTTATTCCGGGGGACCTACGAGCAGTACTTC CASSLFRGTYEQYF
17 - TRBJ2-5 TRBV27 - TGTGCCAGCAGTTTACGGGGGCGACAGGGCGGCCAAGAGACCCAGTACTTC CASSLRGRQGGQETQYF
11 - TRBJ2-2 TRBV5-6 - TGTGCCAGCCGGCGCGCGGGGGAGCTGTTTTTT CASRRAGELFF
12 - TRBJ2-1 TRBV9 TRBD2 TGTGCCAGCAGCGTAGGGGAGGGTGAGCAGTTCTTC CASSVGEGEQFF
16 - TRBJ2-7 TRBV27 - TGTGCCAGCACCGCCGCTGCAGGGGAACGAGGCTACGAGCAGTACTTC CASTAAAGERGYEQYF
14 - TRBJ1-5 TRBV18 - TGTGCCAGCTCACCTGAGGGGACTAATCAGCCCCAGCATTTT CASSPEGTNQPQHF
17 - TRBJ2-3 TRBV4-1 TRBD2 TGCGCCAGCAGCCAAGATCTGCCAGCGGGGCGCACAGATACGCAGTATTTT CASSQDLPAGRTDTQYF
17 - TRBJ2-7 TRBV2 - TGTGCCAGCAGTCGTACCCGACAGGGAGGAAACACCTACGAGCAGTACTTC CASSRTRQGGNTYEQYF
17 - TRBJ2-3 TRBV5-1 TRBD2 TGCGCCAGCAGCTTTAGCTACGGCGGGGGGGCCCAGGATACGCAGTATTTT CASSFSYGGGAQDTQYF
12 - TRBJ1-6 TRBV19 - TGTGCCAGTAGTATCGGGGGATCACCCCTCCACTTT CASSIGGSPLHF
14 - TRBJ1-1 TRBV13 TRBD1 TGTGCCACCCTGGACAGGGATATGAACACTGAAGCTTTCTTT CATLDRDMNTEAFF
15 - TRBJ2-7 TRBV5-4 TRBD2 TGTGCCAGCAGTGATGAAGCGGGAGGGGTTCACGAGCAGTACTTC CASSDEAGGVHEQYF
13 - TRBJ1-1 TRBV28 - TGTGCCAGCAGTTTAGGCCGGGTCACTGAAGCTTTCTTT CASSLGRVTEAFF
15 - TRBJ2-5 TRBV9 - TGTGCCAGCAGCGTAGAAGGGACATTCCAAGAGACCCAGTACTTC CASSVEGTFQETQYF
15 - TRBJ2-7 TRBV7-6 TRBD2 TGTGCCAGCAGCTTAAGTCAGGGACTATCCTACGAGCAGTACTTC CASSLSQGLSYEQYF
14 - TRBJ2-7 TRBV15 - TGTGCCACCAGCAGAGATGCGGGGTCCTACGAGCAGTACTTC CATSRDAGSYEQYF
15 - TRBJ2-7 TRBV21-1 - TGTGCCAGCAGCAAAGGGGGACAGGGCTACCACGAGCAGTACTTC CASSKGGQGYHEQYF